This T cell receptor (beta chain) emerged from a study of shared clonotypes between healthy human individuals. The protocol was immunoSEQ multiplex PCR, while the TCRdb copy is restricted to in-frame clones and leaves out a portion. The sample lists 1.6 million or so clones, 97% to 99% occurring once. The length of the CDR3 is 15 residues. CDR1 is SGHDT, CDR2 YYEEEE, per germline. V dropped 0 bases and J dropped 2 bases, with 6 bases sitting between them. Sample: naive CD4+ T cells sorted from blood. Stated subset: CD45RA+ positively selected. This sequence was found in a man under 40 in good health. V is TRBV5-6 and J is TRBJ2-6; D gene ambiguous. CDR3 residues: CASSLAVPGANVLTF. As DNA, the CDR3 is TGTGCCAGCAGCTTGGCCGTGCCTGGGGCCAACGTCCTGACTTTC. The entire variable domain, with the rest obtained from reference TRBV5-6 and TRBJ2-6, is as follows: DAGVTQSPTHLIKTRGQQVTLRCSPKSGHDTVSWYQQALGQGPQFIFQYYEEEERQRGNFPDRFSGHQFPNYSSELNVNALLLGDSALYLCASSLAVPGANVLTFGAGSRLTVL.